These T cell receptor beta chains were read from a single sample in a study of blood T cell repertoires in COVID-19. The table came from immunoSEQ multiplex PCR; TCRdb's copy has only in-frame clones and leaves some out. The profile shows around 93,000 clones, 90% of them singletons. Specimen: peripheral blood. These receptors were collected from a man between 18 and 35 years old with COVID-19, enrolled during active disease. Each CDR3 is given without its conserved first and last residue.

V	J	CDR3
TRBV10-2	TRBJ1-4	ASSERGQYTPTNEKLL
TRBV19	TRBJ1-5	ASSIEGTGGRQPQH
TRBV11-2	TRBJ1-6	ASSLAGQLNSPLH
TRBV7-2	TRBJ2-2	ASSQTSGAPNTGELF
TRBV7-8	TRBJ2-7	ASSSSGSTTYEQY
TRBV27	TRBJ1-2	ASGRDVRGYT
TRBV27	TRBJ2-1	ASSLSRTSGEI
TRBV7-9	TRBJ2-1	ASSSPRTSAIYNEQF
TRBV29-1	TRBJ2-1	SVEGSTEQF
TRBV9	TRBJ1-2	ASSVAVGGRYGYT
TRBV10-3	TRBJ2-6	AIATGGGLSGANVLT
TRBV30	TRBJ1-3	AEGTYGGNTIY
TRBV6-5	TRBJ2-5	ASSYSRGLPQETQY
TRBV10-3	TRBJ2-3	AISEEQGRRVTDTQY
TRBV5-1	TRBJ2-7	ASSSAGNSYEQY
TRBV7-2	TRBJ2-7	ASSFTGAEQY
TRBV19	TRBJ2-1	ASSPTELPTSEQF
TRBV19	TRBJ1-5	ASGGQVVGNQPQH
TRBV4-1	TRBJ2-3	ASSPQSAAVRTDTQY
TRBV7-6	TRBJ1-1	ASSTSRGGVTEAF
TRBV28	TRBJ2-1	ASSFRVSSYNEQF
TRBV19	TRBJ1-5	ASRQRKDQPQH
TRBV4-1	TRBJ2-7	ASSQATGLEQY
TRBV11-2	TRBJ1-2	ASSLNTYGYT
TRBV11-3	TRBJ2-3	ASSLGAREGPDTQY
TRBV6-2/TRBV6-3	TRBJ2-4	ASSLGLAGNIQY
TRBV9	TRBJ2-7	ASSPRTGFVEQY
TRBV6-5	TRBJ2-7	ASSYSIGLADWEQY
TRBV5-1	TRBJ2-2	ASSRVTSHLASWNTGELF
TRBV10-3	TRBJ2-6	AISGNRGLTSGANVLT
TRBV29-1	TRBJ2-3	SVLLTSGRVLSADTQY
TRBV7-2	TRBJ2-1	ASSILATSYNEQF
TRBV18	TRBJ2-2	ASSAGTSNFLFPDGELF
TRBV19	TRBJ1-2	ASSNGRSGGYGYT
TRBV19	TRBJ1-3	ASSVSTGWSGNTIY
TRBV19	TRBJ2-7	ASSMGGGASSYEQY
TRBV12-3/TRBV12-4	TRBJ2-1	ASSQPPLWEQF
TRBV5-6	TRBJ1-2	ASSSAQDRRFGYT
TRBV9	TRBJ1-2	ASSGMKAGRNYGYT
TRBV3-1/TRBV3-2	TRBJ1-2	ASSQESYRGSDYGYT
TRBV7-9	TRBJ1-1	AITGITEAF
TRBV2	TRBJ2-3	ASSPTSGSKHTQY
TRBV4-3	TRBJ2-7	ASSQGIPGGAYEQY
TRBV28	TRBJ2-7	ASSASGQDYEQY
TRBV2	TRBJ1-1	ASSPASGYMDTEAF
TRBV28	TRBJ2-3	ASSLWPGTDTQY
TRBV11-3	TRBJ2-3	ASSLGGAGTDTQY
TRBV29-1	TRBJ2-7	SVAGLQIYEQY
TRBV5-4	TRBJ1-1	ASSPKGQLNTEAF
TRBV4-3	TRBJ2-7	ASSLDPGLTYEQY
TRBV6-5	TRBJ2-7	ASTGEQGAYEQY
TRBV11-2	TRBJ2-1	ASSLAVAGGPFNEQF
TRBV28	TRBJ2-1	ASSLWGKGVHYNEQF
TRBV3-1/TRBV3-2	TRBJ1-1	ASSPTTQGLNTEAF
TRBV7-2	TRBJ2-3	ASSLGLAGGGDTQY